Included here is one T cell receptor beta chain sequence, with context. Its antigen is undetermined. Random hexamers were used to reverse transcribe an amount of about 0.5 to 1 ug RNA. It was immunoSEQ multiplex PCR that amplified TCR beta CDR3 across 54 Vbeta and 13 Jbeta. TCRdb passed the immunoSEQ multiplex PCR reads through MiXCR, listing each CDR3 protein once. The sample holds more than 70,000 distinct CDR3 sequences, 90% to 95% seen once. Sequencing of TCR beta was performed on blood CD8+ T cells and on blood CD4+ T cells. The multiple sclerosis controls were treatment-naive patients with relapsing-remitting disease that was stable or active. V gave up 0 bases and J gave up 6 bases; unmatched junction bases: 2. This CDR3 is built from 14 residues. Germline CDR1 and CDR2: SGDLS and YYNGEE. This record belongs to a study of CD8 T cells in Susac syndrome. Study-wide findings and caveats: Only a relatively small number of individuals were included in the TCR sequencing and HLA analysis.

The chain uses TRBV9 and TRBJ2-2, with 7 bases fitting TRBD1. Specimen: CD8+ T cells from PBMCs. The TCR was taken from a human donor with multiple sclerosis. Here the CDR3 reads CASSVGQGPGELFF. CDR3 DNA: TGTGCCAGCAGCGTAGGACAGGGACCCGGGGAGCTGTTTTTT.